This entry lists 21 T cell receptor beta chains sequenced from one sample in a study of blood T cells in healthy people across ages. It was with a sample-barcoded 5' primer and a J-beta primer mix that a second PCR of roughly 6 to 12 cycles was run. MiXCR, applied by TCRdb to the 5' RACE reads, yields one record per CDR3 protein. The sample lists 550,000 to 800,000 distinct CDR3 sequences; around 20% were seen once. What was sequenced was blood. The receptors originated from a man in his 70s in good health.

In this sample, this clonotype turned up a few times. The CDR3 reads CASSYWANTEAFF. The CDR3 DNA reads as TGTGCCAGCAGTTATTGGGCGAACACTGAAGCTTTCTTT. The genes are TRBV6-2 or TRBV6-3 and TRBJ1-1; D not resolved. The CDR3 consists of 13 residues. CDR1 is MNHEY, CDR2 SVGEGT, per germline. Trimming removed 3 bases from V and 1 base from J, with 6 bases in between.

This rearrangement joins TRBV9 to TRBJ2-1, with 9 bases that match TRBD2. With 7 bases clipped from V and 4 bases from J, the junction kept 6 bases outside the gene matches. Germline lookup yields CDR1 SGDLS and CDR2 YYNGEE. This CDR3 spans 14 amino acids. DNA of the CDR3: TGTGCCAGCGGCGAAGCGGGAGGTTACAATGAGCAGTTCTTC. Residues: CASGEAGGYNEQFF.

The V gene is TRBV2, the J gene TRBJ1-5; D possibly corresponds to TRBD1 (5 bases). The V and J ends lost 8 bases and 2 bases respectively, with 16 bases between them. The CDR3 has 15 residues. In germline, CDR1 is SNHLY, CDR2 FYNNEI. CDR3 in amino acids: CASRVGGNGNQPQHF. The CDR3 region has the DNA TGTGCCAGCCGAGTGGGGGGAAATGGCAATCAGCCCCAGCATTTT.

This chain uses TRBV5-6 with TRBJ2-1, with 11 bases aligning to TRBD1. Looked up from germline, CDR1 is SGHDT and CDR2 is YYEEEE. This CDR3 comprises 17 residues. Germline trimming cut 0 bases from V and 6 bases from J; bases unmatched to any gene: 8. The CDR3 protein is CASSLALGQGDGNEQFF. CDR3 bases: TGTGCCAGCAGCTTGGCGCTGGGACAGGGGGACGGCAATGAGCAGTTCTTC. Variable domain in full (rest from reference TRBV5-6 and TRBJ2-1): DAGVTQSPTHLIKTRGQQVTLRCSPKSGHDTVSWYQQALGQGPQFIFQYYEEEERQRGNFPDRFSGHQFPNYSSELNVNALLLGDSALYLCASSLALGQGDGNEQFFGPGTRLTVL.

The DNA for the CDR3 is TGTGCCAGCAGCCAACGGGGTAGCTCTGGAAACACCATATATTTT. This gives the protein CASSQRGSSGNTIYF. V is TRBV3-1 and J is TRBJ1-3; D is unresolved. Trimming pared 2 bases from V and 0 bases from J, leaving 8 bases between. CDR1 is LGHDT and CDR2 is YNNKEL in the germline V gene (reference sequence). This CDR3 is 15 amino acids long. The full variable domain, in which reference TRBV3-1 and TRBJ1-3 provide the parts outside the CDR3, is DTAVSQTPKYLVTQMGNDKSIKCEQNLGHDTMYWYKQDSKKFLKIMFSYNNKELIINETVPNRFSPKSPDKAHLNLHINSLELGDSAVYFCASSQRGSSGNTIYFGEGSWLTVV.

CDR3 region: CASSQADVYNEQFF. The CDR3 coding sequence is TGTGCCAGCAGCCAGGCGGATGTCTACAATGAGCAGTTCTTC. The chain links TRBV14 to TRBJ2-1; D uncertain. Looked up from germline, CDR1 is SGHDN and CDR2 is FVKESK. CDR3 size: 14 residues. Trimming left V 3 bases short and J 3 bases short, with 9 bases between.

The chain is built from TRBV9 and TRBJ2-3; D is perhaps TRBD2 (6 bases). Germline CDR1 reads SGDLS; CDR2 reads YYNGEE. Trimming pared 2 bases from V and 6 bases from J, leaving 16 bases between. This CDR3 has 15 amino acids. In DNA, the CDR3 is TGTGCCAGCAGCGTCACCGGGACTCTCAGGGATACGCAGTATTTT. Translated: CASSVTGTLRDTQYF. The full variable domain, completed using reference TRBV9 and TRBJ2-3, is DSGVTQTPKHLITATGQRVTLRCSPRSGDLSVYWYQQSLDQGLQFLIQYYNGEERAKGNILERFSAQQFPDLHSELNLSSLELGDSALYFCASSVTGTLRDTQYFGPGTRLTVL.

This clonotype occurred a few times. The V call is TRBV3-1, the J call TRBJ2-1, with 8 bases that match TRBD2. Germline V gene data show CDR1 as LGHDT and CDR2 as YNNKEL (reference sequence). V was pared by 6 bases and J by 4 bases, with 8 bases of the junction left unmatched. This CDR3 is built from 15 residues. In DNA, the CDR3 is TGTGCCAGCAGTCCAATGAGCGGGAGATACAATGAGCAGTTCTTC. Translated, it gives CASSPMSGRYNEQFF.

This clonotype appeared a few times. The rearrangement links TRBV28 to TRBJ1-2, with TRBD1 identical over 10 bases. This CDR3 has 16 amino acids. V lost 3 bases and J lost 0; bases outside the gene matches: 4. The germline gives CDR1 MDHEN, CDR2 SYDVKM. The CDR3 reads CASSFSDRGPNYGYTF. CDR3 bases: TGTGCCAGCAGTTTTAGCGACAGGGGGCCTAACTATGGCTACACCTTC.

The chain is built from TRBV5-1 and TRBJ1-3; D is undetermined. The CDR3 contains 13 residues. The V and J ends lost 4 bases and 4 bases respectively, with 9 bases between them. The germline V gene has CDR1 SGHRS and CDR2 YFSETQ. The CDR3, as DNA: TGCGCCAGCAGCCCGGTGGTAGGAAACACCATATATTTT. It is translated as CASSPVVGNTIYF.

CDR3 nucleotide sequence: TGCGCCAGCAGCGTCAGGGGAATGGGTGAAAAACTGTTTTTT. Translated, it gives CASSVRGMGEKLFF. The gene calls are TRBV5-1 and TRBJ1-4; D might be TRBD1 (6 bases). Germline lookup yields CDR1 SGHRS and CDR2 YFSETQ. Between the trimmed V and J ends, which lost 4 bases and 7 bases, there was a span of 14 bases. This CDR3 comprises 14 residues.

The chain carries TRBV7-3 and TRBJ2-5, with 10 bases that match TRBD2. The closer fit of TRBJ2-1 to the DNA end suggests the J call may be wrong. The CDR3 runs 15 residues. The germline CDR1 and CDR2 sequences are SGHTA and FQGTGA. The DNA for the CDR3 is TGTGCCAGCAGCTTAGGCAGCGGGGGGGCAGGGGAGCAGTTCTTC. Translating it yields CASSLGSGGAGEQFF.

There are a few counts of this clonotype. The chain carries TRBV20-1 and TRBJ2-4; 9 nucleotides agree with TRBD2. There are 12 residues in the CDR3. V shed 0 bases, J shed 13 bases, and the junction held 4 bases outside the gene matches. Germline lookup yields CDR1 DFQATT and CDR2 SNEGSKA (reference sequence). Here the CDR3 DNA reads TGCAGTGCTAGAGAGGCTAGCGGGGTCCAGTACTTC. It codes for CSAREASGVQYF.

The gene calls are TRBV6-2 or TRBV6-3 and TRBJ2-4, with 8 nucleotides matching TRBD1. Germline assignment: CDR1 MNHEY and CDR2 SVGEGT. There are 17 residues in the CDR3. V trimming: 6 bases; J trimming: 1 base; junction bases outside the gene matches: 11. CDR3 nucleotide sequence: TGTGCCAGCAGGTCCGGGACAGGACCTACCGCCAAAAACATTCAGTACTTC. It specifies CASRSGTGPTAKNIQYF.

The V call is TRBV20-1, the J call TRBJ2-5, with D perhaps being TRBD1 or TRBD2 (5 bases each). V was trimmed by 1 base and J by 4 bases, leaving 16 bases between them. CDR3 length equals 15 residues. From germline, CDR1 is DFQATT and CDR2 SNEGSKA (reference sequence). The CDR3, as DNA: TGCAGTGCTAGAGTGGGGACCGTAAGATCAGAGACCCAGTACTTC. Translating it yields CSARVGTVRSETQYF.

The chain employs TRBV4-3 and TRBJ2-2, with TRBD2 matching 8 bases. Germline V gene lookup returns CDR1 LGHNA and CDR2 YSLEER. After removal of 0 bases from V and 4 bases from J, the junction contained 7 bases not matched to a gene. The CDR3 has 17 amino acids. DNA for the CDR3: TGCGCCAGCAGCCAAGATTTAGCGGGGACGTTCACCGGGGAGCTGTTTTTT. Protein: CASSQDLAGTFTGELFF.

The gene calls are TRBV11-2 and TRBJ2-1; TRBD1 might be the D (6 bases). CDR3 length equals 15 residues. CDR1 and CDR2 (germline): SGHAT, FQNNGV. V was clipped by 0 bases and J by 3 bases, with 9 bases between them. CDR3: CASSLELQGYNEQFF. The CDR3 DNA is TGTGCCAGCAGCTTAGAATTACAGGGCTACAATGAGCAGTTCTTC.

This clonotype was seen a handful of times. This rearrangement joins TRBV3-1 to TRBJ2-6; no clear D. Germline-derived CDR1 and CDR2 are LGHDT and YNNKEL (reference sequence). The CDR3 loop spans 18 amino acids. Trimming cost V 0 bases and J 0 bases, with 12 bases left between them. The CDR3 coding sequence is TGTGCCAGCAGCCAAGATCAAATTATCCTCTCTGGGGCCAACGTCCTGACTTTC. It specifies CASSQDQIILSGANVLTF.

As regards this clonotype: The junction does not match germline at one end; this may be a read error. The chain uses TRBV7-7 and TRBJ2-5, with TRBD1 as a possible D gene (5 bases). CDR1 and CDR2 (germline): SSHAT, FNYEAQ (reference sequence). The CDR3 totals 19 residues. The CDR3: CASSPPGAGSGPLQETQYF. The CDR3, as DNA: TGTGCTAGCAGCCCGCCTGGGGCAGGATCCGGGCCCCTCCAAGAGACCCAGTACTTC.

The gene calls are TRBV3-1 and TRBJ2-3; D possibly matches TRBD1 or TRBD2 (5 bases each). CDR3 length equals 16 residues. The V end lost 3 bases, the J end lost 6 bases, and 19 bases lay between the germline ends. Germline CDR1 and CDR2: LGHDT and YNNKEL (reference sequence). Written as DNA, the CDR3 is TGTGCCAGCAGCCACGATGTATCGGGACCGTCCGATACGCAGTATTTT. This encodes CASSHDVSGPSDTQYF.

The CDR3 coding sequence is TGTGCCAGCGGTAGCGGGAGGAAGTACACAGATACGCAGTATTTT. Translating it yields CASGSGRKYTDTQYF. The chain carries TRBV6-2 or TRBV6-3 and TRBJ2-3; 10 bases map to TRBD2. V lost 8 bases to trimming and J lost 2 bases; unmatched junction nucleotides: 7. Germline CDR1 MNHEY, CDR2 SVGEGT. The CDR3 contains 15 residues.